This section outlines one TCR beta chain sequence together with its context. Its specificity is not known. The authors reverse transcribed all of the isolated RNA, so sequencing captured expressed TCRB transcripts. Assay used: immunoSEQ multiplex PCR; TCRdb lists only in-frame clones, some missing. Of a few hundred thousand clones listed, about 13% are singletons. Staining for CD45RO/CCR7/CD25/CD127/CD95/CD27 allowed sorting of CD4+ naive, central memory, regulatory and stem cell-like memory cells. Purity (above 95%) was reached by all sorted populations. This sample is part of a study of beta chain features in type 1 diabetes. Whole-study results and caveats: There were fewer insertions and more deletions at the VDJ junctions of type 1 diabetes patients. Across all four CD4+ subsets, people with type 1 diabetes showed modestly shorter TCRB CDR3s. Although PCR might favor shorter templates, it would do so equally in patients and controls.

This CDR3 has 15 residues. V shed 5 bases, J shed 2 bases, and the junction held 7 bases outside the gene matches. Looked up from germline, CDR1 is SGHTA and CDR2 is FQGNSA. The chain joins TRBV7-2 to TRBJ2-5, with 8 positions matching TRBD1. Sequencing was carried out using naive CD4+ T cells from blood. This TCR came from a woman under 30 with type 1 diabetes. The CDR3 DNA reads TGTGCCAGCAGCCCCGGACAGGGTCCACAAGAGACCCAGTACTTC. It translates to CASSPGQGPQETQYF.